The 19 T cell receptor beta chains below all came from one sample that was sequenced in a study of blood T cells in healthy people across ages. Then a second PCR, running roughly 7 to 11 cycles, was carried out with a sample-barcoded 5' primer and a J-beta primer mix. TCRdb recomputed calls from the 5' RACE reads with MiXCR, one row per CDR3 protein. The sample includes roughly 1,500,000 distinct CDR3 sequences, 30% to 35% seen only once; the top ten take approximately 11%. Sequenced: blood. All receptors derive from a woman aged 25-40 years in good health.

V usage is TRBV29-1 and J usage is TRBJ2-1; TRBD1 matches 11 bases. CDR3 size: 14 residues. The J segment lost 7 bases and the V segment lost 6 bases, leaving 8 bases of the junction unmatched. Germline CDR1 reads SQVTM; CDR2 reads ANQGSEA. CDR3 amino acids: CSVQTGQGGNEQFF. In nucleotides, the CDR3 is TGCAGCGTCCAAACGGGACAGGGGGGAAATGAGCAGTTCTTC.

This clonotype was picked up one time. Sequence at one end of the junction differs from germline and may be a read error. V usage is TRBV5-1 and J usage is TRBJ2-1; D remains ambiguous. CDR1 is SGHRS, CDR2 YFSETQ, per germline. The CDR3 totals 16 residues. The chain's CDR3 is CASSLVRASSDNEQFF. The CDR3 DNA is TGCGCCAGCAGCTTGGTTAGGGCAAGCTCCGACAATGAGCAGTTCTTC.

Here the CDR3 DNA reads TGTGCCAGCAGCGGGGACAGATTTTCTTCCTACGAGCAGTACTTC. Translation: CASSGDRFSSYEQYF. J is TRBJ2-7 and V is TRBV9; 7 nucleotides agree with TRBD1. Trimming cost V 3 bases and J 1 base; bases outside gene matches: 7. This CDR3 has 15 amino acids. Germline-derived CDR1 and CDR2 are SGDLS and YYNGEE.

The CDR3 is CASSDRGTGGLDYGYTF. In DNA form, the CDR3 reads TGTGCCAGCAGTGATCGTGGGACAGGGGGCCTCGACTATGGCTACACCTTC. The genes are TRBV25-1 and TRBJ1-2; TRBD1 matches at 12 bases. The CDR3 runs 17 residues. Germline V gives CDR1 MGHDK, CDR2 SYGVNS. With 3 bases clipped from V and 3 bases from J, the junction kept 8 bases outside the gene matches.

Turning to this clonotype: Compared with germline, one end of the junction differs, possibly owing to a read error. The chain is built from TRBV12-3 or TRBV12-4 and TRBJ2-3; 15 positions match TRBD2. The CDR3 runs 14 residues. The CDR3 DNA sequence: TGTGCCAGCCGGACTAGCGGGGGGGCAGATACGGAGTATTTT. Amino acids: CASRTSGGADTEYF.

This clonotype was counted a few times. The rearrangement uses TRBV27 and TRBJ2-7; D may be TRBD1 (6 bases). V lost 0 bases, J lost 7 bases, and 16 bases lay in between. The germline V gene has CDR1 MNHEY and CDR2 SMNVEV (reference sequence). This CDR3 comprises 15 residues. The CDR3 here is CASSLSSTGSREQYF. CDR3 nucleotide sequence: TGTGCCAGCAGTTTATCCTCGACAGGATCAAGGGAGCAGTACTTC.

This chain joins TRBV5-1 and TRBJ2-5; 10 nucleotides line up with TRBD1. This CDR3 has 16 residues. From germline, CDR1 is SGHRS and CDR2 YFSETQ. The V segment lost 0 bases and the J segment 4 bases; nucleotides outside the gene matches: 6. The CDR3 loop reads CASSLEATGGPETQYF. DNA of the CDR3: TGCGCCAGCAGCTTGGAGGCGACAGGGGGCCCAGAGACCCAGTACTTC.

The chain has TRBV27 and TRBJ2-1, with D possibly being TRBD1 or TRBD2 (6 bases each). The closer fit of TRBJ2-7 to the DNA end suggests the J call may be wrong. Germline lookup yields CDR1 MNHEY and CDR2 SMNVEV (reference sequence). The CDR3 sequence is 14 residues long. Here the CDR3 DNA reads TGTGCCAGCAGTCTTACCAGGGGAGGATACGAGCAGTACTTC. Translation: CASSLTRGGYEQYF.

In this sample, this clonotype turned up a few times. The rearrangement uses TRBV18 and TRBJ1-1; D call uncertain. Germline V gene lookup returns CDR1 KGHSH and CDR2 LQKENI. Trimming left V 0 bases short and J 1 base short, with 9 bases between. The CDR3 has 15 residues. The CDR3 nucleotides are TGTGCCAGCTCACCACCGGGCCAGGAGAACACTGAAGCTTTCTTT. This gives the protein CASSPPGQENTEAFF.

The chain employs TRBV10-3 and TRBJ2-7; weak D call: TRBD1 (5 bases). The CDR3 has 16 amino acids. The germline V gene encodes CDR1 ENHRY and CDR2 SYGVKD. V dropped 4 bases and J dropped 0 bases, with 16 bases sitting between them. CDR3 DNA: TGTGCCATCAGTGGTGGGGCAGGGTTACTCTCCTACGAGCAGTACTTC. Translation gives CAISGGAGLLSYEQYF.

This clonotype was seen a few times. The chain recombines TRBV20-1 with TRBJ2-7, with D maybe TRBD2 (6 bases). V lost 2 bases, J lost 7 bases, and 24 bases lay in between. The CDR3 runs to 16 residues. CDR1 and CDR2 (germline): DFQATT, SNEGSKA (reference sequence). CDR3 in DNA: TGCAGTGCTAGACTCGCAGCAGCGGGCCCTGGATTGGAGCAGTACTTC. It specifies CSARLAAAGPGLEQYF.

This clonotype was seen more than once but under ten times. This chain uses TRBV5-1 with TRBJ1-1; the match to TRBD1 covers 9 bases. With 3 bases clipped from V and 8 bases from J, the junction kept 8 bases outside the gene matches. The V gene's germline CDR1 is SGHRS and CDR2 YFSETQ. The CDR3 loop spans 14 amino acids. The CDR3, as DNA: TGCGCCAGCAGCTCCAGGACAGGGGTAGGGGAAGCTTTCTTT. Its protein is CASSSRTGVGEAFF.

The rearrangement uses TRBV28 and TRBJ1-4; D perhaps matches TRBD1 (6 bases). Germline values: CDR1 MDHEN, CDR2 SYDVKM. V lost 2 bases, J lost 0 bases, and 10 bases lay in between. The CDR3 has 16 residues. Here the CDR3 reads CASSLGTLATNEKLFF. The CDR3 nucleotides are TGTGCCAGCAGTTTAGGGACACTAGCAACTAATGAAAAACTGTTTTTT.

The chain carries TRBV6-4 and TRBJ2-1; 11 nucleotides line up with TRBD2. This CDR3 has 15 amino acids. Germline values: CDR1 MRHNA, CDR2 SNTAGT. The trim removed 6 bases at V and 7 bases at J, leaving 8 bases unmatched. The CDR3: CASSRTSGSDNEQFF. The CDR3 DNA reads as TGTGCCAGCAGCAGGACTAGCGGGTCCGATAATGAGCAGTTCTTC.

Worth noting for this clonotype: A much larger clone lies one base from this, so it may be a read error. The V and J genes are TRBV9 and TRBJ2-1, with 9 bases that match TRBD2. In germline, CDR1 is SGDLS, CDR2 YYNGEE. The length of the CDR3 is 15 residues. J gave up 3 bases and V 7 bases, and 8 bases lay outside the gene matches. The CDR3 DNA reads as TGTGCCAGCGGCGGTCTAGCGGGGAGCTACAATGAGCAGTTCTTC. Amino acids: CASGGLAGSYNEQFF. The full variable domain, with the rest looked up from reference TRBV9 and TRBJ2-1, is DSGVTQTPKHLITATGQRVTLRCSPRSGDLSVYWYQQSLDQGLQFLIQYYNGEERAKGNILERFSAQQFPDLHSELNLSSLELGDSALYFCASGGLAGSYNEQFFGPGTRLTVL.

The chain links TRBV10-3 to TRBJ2-3; 9 positions agree with TRBD1. This CDR3 is built from 16 residues. V gave up 6 bases and J gave up 1 base; unmatched junction bases: 8. Per the germline V gene, CDR1 is ENHRY and CDR2 is SYGVKD. CDR3 protein: CAIRPGTGKGTDTQYF. CDR3 coding DNA: TGTGCCATCAGGCCCGGGACAGGGAAGGGCACAGATACGCAGTATTTT.

This clonotype was seen more than once but under ten times. The genes are TRBV4-1 and TRBJ2-5; no reliable D call. This CDR3 comprises 15 residues. V dropped 1 base and J dropped 5 bases, with 14 bases sitting between them. CDR1 and CDR2 from the germline V gene are MGHRA and YSYEKL. The CDR3 DNA reads as TGCGCCAGCAGCCAAGGCGCTAGTGCATGGGAGACCCAGTACTTC. This translates into CASSQGASAWETQYF.

The table lists this clonotype with many counts. The chain couples TRBV10-3 to TRBJ2-1, with a possible D match to TRBD1 (6 bases). Germline CDR1 reads ENHRY; CDR2 reads SYGVKD. This CDR3 is built from 13 residues. Trimming cost V 11 bases and J 5 bases, with 16 bases left between them. CDR3 bases: TGTGCCTCCACCGCCGGGACACACAATGAGCAGTTCTTC. Protein product: CASTAGTHNEQFF.

Here the CDR3 reads CASSLGQAYEAFF. The DNA of the CDR3 is TGTGCCAGCAGCTTAGGACAGGCATATGAAGCTTTCTTT. The chain carries TRBV7-9 and TRBJ1-1; D is perhaps TRBD1 (6 bases). The germline V gene encodes CDR1 SEHNR and CDR2 FQNEAQ (reference sequence). CDR3 length: 13 residues. V was shortened by 1 base and J by 7 bases, with 10 bases between the two germline ends.